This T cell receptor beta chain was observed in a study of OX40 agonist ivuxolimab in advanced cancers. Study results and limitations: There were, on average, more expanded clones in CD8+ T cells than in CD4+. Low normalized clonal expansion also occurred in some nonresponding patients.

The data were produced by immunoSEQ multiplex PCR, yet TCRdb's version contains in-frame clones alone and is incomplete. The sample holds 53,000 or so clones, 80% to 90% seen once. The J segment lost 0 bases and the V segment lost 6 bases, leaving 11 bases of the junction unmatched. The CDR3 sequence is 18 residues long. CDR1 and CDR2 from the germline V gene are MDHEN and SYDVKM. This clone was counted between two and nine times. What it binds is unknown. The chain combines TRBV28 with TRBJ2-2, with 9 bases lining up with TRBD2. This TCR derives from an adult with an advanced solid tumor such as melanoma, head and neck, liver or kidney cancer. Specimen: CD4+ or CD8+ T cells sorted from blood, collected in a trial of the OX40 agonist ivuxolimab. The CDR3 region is CASRPPYAGGPNTGELFF. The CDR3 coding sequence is TGTGCCAGCAGACCTCCCTACGCGGGAGGGCCGAACACCGGGGAGCTGTTTTTT.